These 19 T cell receptor beta chains share one sample of origin, sequenced in a study of blood T cell repertoires in COVID-19. Method: immunoSEQ multiplex PCR; TCRdb's copy keeps in-frame clones and lacks some. This sample yields approximately 150,000 clones, of which approximately 83% are seen a single time; roughly 11% belongs to the top ten. The source material was peripheral blood. The receptors come from an older man with active or convalescent COVID-19.

V and J are TRBV12-3 or TRBV12-4 and TRBJ1-2; the D gene is possibly TRBD1 (5 bases). Trimming left V 3 bases short and J 6 bases short, with 8 bases between. The CDR3 runs 12 residues. CDR3 nucleotide sequence: TGTGCCAGCAGTTTCGCGGGGGATGGCTACACCTTC. It specifies CASSFAGDGYTF.

The J gene is TRBJ1-1, the V gene TRBV7-3; 7 positions match TRBD1. Germline V gene data show CDR1 as SGHTA and CDR2 as FQGTGA. The V gene end was trimmed by 2 bases and the J gene end by 4 bases; junction bases not matched to a gene: 4. The CDR3 sequence is 14 residues long. The CDR3 loop reads CASSLEGALTEAFF. The CDR3 DNA reads TGTGCCAGCAGCTTAGAGGGGGCCCTCACTGAAGCTTTCTTT.

The chain employs TRBV7-6 and TRBJ1-1; D is uncertain. The germline V gene encodes CDR1 SGHVS and CDR2 FNYEAQ. V dropped 5 bases and J dropped 4 bases, with 17 bases sitting between them. This CDR3 has 15 amino acids. CDR3 sequence reads: CASSAQIRGGTEAFF. CDR3 bases: TGTGCCAGCAGCGCGCAGATCAGAGGTGGCACTGAAGCTTTCTTT.

The chain carries TRBV15 and TRBJ1-3; D gene unclear. With 5 bases removed from V and 0 bases from J, the gap between germline ends came to 8 bases. Germline loops: CDR1 LNHNV, CDR2 YYDKDF (reference sequence). The CDR3 is made up of 14 amino acids. The CDR3 loop is CATSRGFSGNTIYF. The CDR3 DNA sequence: TGTGCCACCAGCCGGGGATTCTCTGGAAACACCATATATTTT.

The chain links TRBV6-2 or TRBV6-3 to TRBJ2-3, with D perhaps TRBD2 (5 bases). CDR3 size: 15 residues. V was clipped by 5 bases and J by 2 bases, with 14 bases between them. Germline V gene lookup returns CDR1 MNHEY and CDR2 SVGEGT. CDR3 DNA: TGTGCCAGCAGTCCCTGGACTTCCACCACAGATACGCAGTATTTT. Translating gives CASSPWTSTTDTQYF.

The V gene is TRBV3-1 (or the pseudogene TRBV3-2), the J gene TRBJ1-2, with 9 bases matching TRBD1. CDR1 is LGHDT, CDR2 YNNKEL, per germline (reference sequence). The length of the CDR3 is 17 residues. The junction had 10 bases not matched to a gene; V was cut back by 0 bases and J by 5 bases. CDR3 loop: CASSQELRGQGRYGYTF. The CDR3 DNA sequence: TGTGCCAGCAGCCAAGAACTCCGGGGACAGGGAAGATATGGCTACACCTTC.

The rearrangement links TRBV7-9 to TRBJ1-3; D not resolved. There are 14 residues in the CDR3. Deletions cut 7 bases from V and 0 bases from J, with 10 bases between. Germline CDR1 and CDR2: SEHNR and FQNEAQ (reference sequence). Written as DNA, the CDR3 is TGTGCCAGCACCCAACACGTCTCTGGAAACACCATATATTTT. This gives the protein CASTQHVSGNTIYF.

The chain employs TRBV12-5 and TRBJ2-7; TRBD2 matches 9 bases. V trimming: 1 base; J trimming: 3 bases; junction bases outside the gene matches: 19. This CDR3 has 20 residues. CDR1 is LGHNT and CDR2 is FRNRAP in the germline V gene. This CDR3 reads CASGLASERLADELRYEQYF. The CDR3 bases are TGTGCTAGTGGTTTGGCCTCGGAACGACTAGCGGATGAACTACGCTACGAGCAGTACTTC.

The gene calls are TRBV30 and TRBJ2-1; 7 bases are a match to TRBD2. The CDR3 is made up of 16 amino acids. Looked up from germline, CDR1 is GTSNPN and CDR2 is SVGIG (reference sequence). Trimming removed 3 bases from V and 5 bases from J; junction bases left unmatched: 13. CDR3 in amino acids: CAWRAWGGEPNNEQFF. CDR3 DNA: TGTGCCTGGAGGGCCTGGGGGGGTGAACCTAACAATGAGCAGTTCTTC.

The table lists this clone with a count of one. The rearrangement joins TRBV28 to TRBJ1-5; 8 bases line up with TRBD1. The CDR3 contains 13 residues. Germline V gene lookup returns CDR1 MDHEN and CDR2 SYDVKM. V lost 6 bases to trimming and J lost 6 bases; unmatched junction nucleotides: 4. CDR3 nucleotides: TGTGCCAGCAGAGCTGACAGGGGTCAGCCCCAGCATTTT. Amino acid sequence: CASRADRGQPQHF.

The V and J genes are TRBV12-3 or TRBV12-4 and TRBJ1-1; 8 bases are a match to TRBD1. J lost 6 bases, V lost 5 bases, and 5 bases had no gene match. This CDR3 has 13 residues. The CDR3 DNA reads as TGTGCCAGCAGTCCCAGGGGGCTCGCTGAAGCTTTCTTT. Translating it yields CASSPRGLAEAFF.

This chain links TRBV18 with TRBJ2-1; 10 bases align to TRBD2. Looked up from germline, CDR1 is KGHSH and CDR2 is LQKENI. This CDR3 region has 19 residues. Trimming removed 6 bases from V and 0 bases from J; junction bases left unmatched: 14. CDR3 residues: CASSRMLLAGDGSYNEQFF. CDR3 DNA: TGTGCCAGCTCTCGGATGCTCCTAGCGGGAGATGGCTCCTACAATGAGCAGTTCTTC.

This sequence joins TRBV7-2 and TRBJ1-2; D is possibly TRBD1 (6 bases). The CDR3 length is 14 residues. The V gene's germline CDR1 is SGHTA and CDR2 FQGNSA. V lost 5 bases, J lost 5 bases, and 15 bases lay in between. The CDR3 protein is CASSPHPDRYGYTF. DNA of the CDR3: TGTGCCAGCAGCCCACACCCGGACAGATATGGCTACACCTTC.

This chain links TRBV11-2 with TRBJ1-4, with D maybe TRBD1 (6 bases). Germline V gene sequence: CDR1 SGHAT, CDR2 FQNNGV. V was trimmed by 5 bases and J by 7 bases, leaving 14 bases between them. The CDR3 sequence is 14 residues long. The DNA of the CDR3 is TGTGCCAGCAGCCCGCGGGGGGCTGGTGAAAAACTGTTTTTT. Translation: CASSPRGAGEKLFF.

The chain couples TRBV5-6 to TRBJ1-6; maybe TRBD1 (6 bases). The CDR3 sequence is 15 residues long. The V end lost 2 bases, the J end lost 7 bases, and 13 bases lay between the germline ends. Germline V gives CDR1 SGHDT, CDR2 YYEEEE. The CDR3 spells CASSFWGGGNSPLHF. In DNA form, the CDR3 reads TGTGCCAGCAGCTTCTGGGGAGGGGGGAATTCACCCCTCCACTTT.

The CDR3 here is CASSTGGVSYGYTF. Written as DNA, the CDR3 is TGTGCCAGCAGTACAGGGGGCGTCAGCTATGGCTACACCTTC. The chain recombines TRBV6-5 with TRBJ1-2; 9 bases fit TRBD1. Germline CDR1 and CDR2: MNHEY and SVGAGI. The CDR3 is made up of 14 amino acids. After removal of 5 bases from V and 4 bases from J, the junction contained 5 bases not matched to a gene.

V usage is TRBV5-4 and J usage is TRBJ2-5; TRBD1 matches 7 bases. Germline-derived CDR1 and CDR2 are SGHNT and YYREEE (reference sequence). The CDR3 consists of 14 residues. J lost 3 bases, V lost 6 bases, and 8 bases had no gene match. DNA of the CDR3: TGTGCCAGCACCGTGGGAGACAGGGAAGAGACCCAGTACTTC. Residues: CASTVGDREETQYF.

This clone was recorded once. This CDR3 reads CASSEGQGQPQHF. The CDR3 DNA reads as TGTGCCAGCAGTGAAGGACAGGGCCAGCCCCAGCATTTT. The chain links TRBV2 to TRBJ1-5; 7 bases align to TRBD1. The V segment lost 1 base and the J segment 7 bases; nucleotides outside the gene matches: 1. This CDR3 has 13 amino acids. Germline loops: CDR1 SNHLY, CDR2 FYNNEI.

This rearrangement joins TRBV27 to TRBJ2-7, with D maybe TRBD1 (5 bases). This CDR3 contains 15 residues. Germline V gene sequence: CDR1 MNHEY, CDR2 SMNVEV (reference sequence). Trimming removed 3 bases at V and 2 bases at J, with 14 bases between. The CDR3: CASSLRPQAAYEQYF. CDR3 DNA: TGTGCCAGCAGTTTGAGGCCACAGGCGGCCTACGAGCAGTACTTC.